What follows are 20 T cell receptor beta chains derived from one specimen sequenced in a study of technical replicates of blood from a few donors. TCRdb keeps only in-frame clones here, not all; method: immunoSEQ multiplex PCR. The sample has tens of thousands of clones, about 93% seen once. Sequencing used T cells isolated from PBMCs. Every receptor here comes from a human donor in good health.

This clone was detected only a few times. The chain carries TRBV5-1 and TRBJ2-1; a possible D gene is TRBD2 (5 bases). The CDR3 is made up of 12 amino acids. CDR1 and CDR2 (germline): SGHRS, YFSETQ. The V end was cut by 5 bases, the J end by 5 bases, with 8 bases between. This CDR3 is CASRGADNEQFF. The CDR3 nucleotides read TGCGCCAGCAGGGGAGCCGACAATGAGCAGTTCTTC. The full variable domain, rest sourced from reference TRBV5-1 and TRBJ2-1, is KAGVTQTPRYLIKTRGQQVTLSCSPISGHRSVSWYQQTPGQGLQFLFEYFSETQRNKGNFPGRFSGRQFSNSRSEMNVSTLELGDSALYLCASRGADNEQFFGPGTRLTVL.

The rearrangement links TRBV7-9 to TRBJ1-3, with TRBD1 as a possible D gene (5 bases). Trimming took off 0 bases at V and 4 bases at J, with 7 bases between the two ends. CDR1 and CDR2 (germline): SEHNR, FQNEAQ (reference sequence). CDR3 length: 14 residues. CDR3 coding DNA: TGTGCCAGCAGCTTAGCTGGGGCCGGAAACACCATATATTTT. Protein sequence: CASSLAGAGNTIYF.

V and J are TRBV28 and TRBJ2-7; D is ambiguous. The ends were cut back, 5 bases at V and 2 bases at J, with 4 bases in the middle. CDR1 is MDHEN, CDR2 SYDVKM, per germline. CDR3 size: 11 residues. The CDR3 spells CASSPTYEQYF. The CDR3, as DNA: TGTGCCAGCAGTCCTACCTACGAGCAGTACTTC. Using reference TRBV28 and TRBJ2-7 for the parts outside the CDR3, the full variable domain is DVKVTQSSRYLVKRTGEKVFLECVQDMDHENMFWYRQDPGLGLRLIYFSYDVKMKEKGDIPEGYSVSREKKERFSLILESASTNQTSMYLCASSPTYEQYFGPGTRLTVT.

The DNA for the CDR3 is TGCGCCAGCAGCTTAGATGGGACAGGGTTTCGGGACACTGAAGCTTTCTTT. Its translation is CASSLDGTGFRDTEAFF. This rearrangement joins TRBV5-1 to TRBJ1-1; 9 positions agree with TRBD1. Germline CDR1 and CDR2: SGHRS and YFSETQ. This CDR3 spans 17 amino acids. The trim removed 2 bases at V and 3 bases at J, leaving 11 bases unmatched.

The chain uses TRBV7-8 and TRBJ1-4; D may be TRBD1 (5 bases). Germline values: CDR1 SGHVS, CDR2 FQNEAQ. There are 15 residues in the CDR3. The ends were cut back, 5 bases at V and 10 bases at J, with 20 bases in the middle. For the CDR3, the DNA is TGTGCCAGCAGCCTACGACAGAGTGGGGTGGCAAAACTGTTTTTT. It codes for CASSLRQSGVAKLFF.

The chain joins TRBV5-1 to TRBJ2-1, with 12 bases identical to TRBD2. The CDR3 has 17 amino acids. Germline V gene data show CDR1 as SGHRS and CDR2 as YFSETQ. After removal of 3 bases from V and 7 bases from J, the junction contained 11 bases not matched to a gene. The CDR3 DNA reads as TGCGCCAGCAGCTACCTAGCGGGGGGGCCTATCTATAATGAGCAGTTCTTC. Its protein is CASSYLAGGPIYNEQFF.

The chain employs TRBV29-1 and TRBJ1-2; D is perhaps TRBD1 (5 bases). CDR3 size: 16 residues. The germline CDR1 and CDR2 sequences are SQVTM and ANQGSEA. Trimming removed 3 bases from V and 5 bases from J, with 22 bases in between. CDR3 protein: CSVDSSTERGGYGYTF. The CDR3 bases are TGCAGCGTTGATTCCTCGACCGAGCGGGGGGGATATGGCTACACCTTC. The entire variable domain, with the rest obtained from reference TRBV29-1 and TRBJ1-2, is as follows: SAVISQKPSRDICQRGTSLTIQCQVDSQVTMMFWYRQQPGQSLTLIATANQGSEATYESGFVIDKFPISRPNLTFSTLTVSNMSPEDSSIYLCSVDSSTERGGYGYTFGSGTRLTVV.

V and J are TRBV27 and TRBJ2-7, with 11 bases matching TRBD2. Trimming at V came to 8 bases and at J to 1 base, leaving 7 bases not matched to a gene. The CDR3 is made up of 15 amino acids. Germline CDR1 and CDR2: MNHEY and SMNVEV (reference sequence). CDR3 in amino acids: CASQSLAGGSYEQYF. The CDR3 nucleotides read TGTGCCAGCCAATCGCTAGCGGGAGGATCCTACGAGCAGTACTTC.

The chain uses TRBV30 and TRBJ1-3; D gene uncertain. Germline assignment: CDR1 GTSNPN and CDR2 SVGIG (reference sequence). This CDR3 is 16 amino acids long. V was pared by 0 bases and J by 4 bases, with 16 bases between. The CDR3 DNA reads as TGTGCCTGGAGTGTTTTAGGTGTGACTGTCGGAAACACCATATATTTT. This codes for CAWSVLGVTVGNTIYF.

This clone has more than one count but fewer than ten. In DNA form, the CDR3 reads TGTGCCATCCTGACCGGGGTATTGCTGAACACTGAAGCTTTCTTT. It yields the protein CAILTGVLLNTEAFF. V and J are TRBV30 and TRBJ1-1, with D uncertain. CDR3 size: 15 residues. Trimming left V 8 bases short and J 0 bases short, with 19 bases between. Per the germline V gene, CDR1 is GTSNPN and CDR2 is SVGIG (reference sequence).

The J gene is TRBJ2-5, the V gene TRBV20-1, with D hard to call. This CDR3 spans 11 amino acids. The germline gives CDR1 DFQATT, CDR2 SNEGSKA (reference sequence). The germline V and J ends were trimmed by 7 bases and 2 bases, with 8 bases remaining between them. The CDR3 region is CSVSRQETQYF. The CDR3 DNA follows: TGCAGTGTCTCACGGCAAGAGACCCAGTACTTC.

The chain links TRBV4-2 to TRBJ1-3, with 9 positions matching TRBD1. This CDR3 has 17 amino acids. The junction had 8 bases not matched to a gene; V was cut back by 3 bases and J by 2 bases. Per the germline V gene, CDR1 is LGHNA and CDR2 is YNFKEQ. The chain's CDR3 is CASSQGQGRFAGNTIYF. The DNA for the CDR3 is TGTGCCAGCAGCCAGGGACAGGGTCGTTTTGCTGGAAACACCATATATTTT.

The chain is built from TRBV28 and TRBJ2-3, with TRBD2 matching 10 bases. With 4 bases clipped from V and 5 bases from J, the junction kept 12 bases outside the gene matches. Germline CDR1 MDHEN, CDR2 SYDVKM. The CDR3 loop spans 17 amino acids. This CDR3 is CASSSSRTSGWIDTQYF. CDR3 sequence (DNA): TGTGCCAGCAGTTCTAGTAGGACTAGCGGCTGGATAGATACGCAGTATTTT.

The chain recombines TRBV7-9 with TRBJ1-4, with unresolved D. The CDR3 length is 14 residues. Germline values: CDR1 SEHNR, CDR2 FQNEAQ (reference sequence). V was pared by 5 bases and J by 4 bases, with 11 bases between. The chain's CDR3 is CASSPTGFNEKLFF. Here the CDR3 DNA reads TGTGCCAGCAGCCCCACCGGGTTTAATGAAAAACTGTTTTTT.

The chain is built from TRBV6-5 and TRBJ1-1, with 8 bases identical to TRBD1. The V segment lost 8 bases and the J segment 7 bases; nucleotides outside the gene matches: 3. Germline assignment: CDR1 MNHEY and CDR2 SVGAGI. The CDR3 runs to 11 residues. CDR3 sequence reads: CASHRGSEAFF. The CDR3 bases are TGTGCCAGCCACAGGGGGAGTGAAGCTTTCTTT.

V is TRBV5-8 and J is TRBJ2-3, with D tentatively TRBD2 (6 bases). The CDR3 covers 15 residues. Trimming removed 6 bases from V and 3 bases from J, with 17 bases in between. The germline V gene encodes CDR1 SGHTS and CDR2 YDEGEE. The CDR3 bases are TGTGCCAGCAAACGGGACTTTTTGGAGACAGATACGCAGTATTTT. Protein: CASKRDFLETDTQYF.

J is TRBJ2-5 and V is TRBV5-1; maybe TRBD1 (5 bases). The CDR3 covers 17 residues. The germline CDR1 and CDR2 sequences are SGHRS and YFSETQ. The V end was cut by 0 bases, the J end by 5 bases, with 20 bases between. CDR3 coding DNA: TGCGCCAGCAGCTTGGCCCAGGTAGACAGTCTCGGGGAGACCCAGTACTTC. Translation: CASSLAQVDSLGETQYF.

This clone was counted between two and nine times. This rearrangement joins TRBV7-9 to TRBJ2-1; TRBD2 matches 12 bases. The germline CDR1 and CDR2 sequences are SEHNR and FQNEAQ (reference sequence). V gave up 2 bases and J gave up 3 bases; unmatched junction bases: 11. The CDR3 consists of 19 residues. The CDR3 nucleotides are TGTGCCAGCAGCTTATCTGCGAGACTAGCGGGAGAACACTACAATGAGCAGTTCTTC. It is translated as CASSLSARLAGEHYNEQFF.

In the case of this clone: Distinct nucleotide sequences in the sample also encode this CDR3. The chain is built from TRBV7-9 and TRBJ1-1; TRBD1 agrees at 10 bases. Per germline, CDR1 SEHNR and CDR2 FQNEAQ (reference sequence). V lost 5 bases, J lost 3 bases, and 3 bases stayed unmatched. This CDR3 comprises 14 residues. In DNA form, the CDR3 reads TGTGCCAGCAGCCTCGGACAGGGGGACACTGAAGCTTTCTTT. It is translated as CASSLGQGDTEAFF.

The J gene is TRBJ1-5, the V gene TRBV2; 8 bases are shared with TRBD1. CDR3 length: 15 residues. Trimming at V came to 5 bases and at J to 2 bases, leaving 5 bases not matched to a gene. Germline V gene sequence: CDR1 SNHLY, CDR2 FYNNEI. The CDR3 DNA reads TGTGCCAGCAGTCCACAGGGGGAAGGCAATCAGCCCCAGCATTTT. Residues: CASSPQGEGNQPQHF. The full variable domain, rest sourced from reference TRBV2 and TRBJ1-5, is EPEVTQTPSHQVTQMGQEVILRCVPISNHLYFYWYRQILGQKVEFLVSFYNNEISEKSEIFDDQFSVERPDGSNFTLKIRSTKLEDSAMYFCASSPQGEGNQPQHFGDGTRLSIL.